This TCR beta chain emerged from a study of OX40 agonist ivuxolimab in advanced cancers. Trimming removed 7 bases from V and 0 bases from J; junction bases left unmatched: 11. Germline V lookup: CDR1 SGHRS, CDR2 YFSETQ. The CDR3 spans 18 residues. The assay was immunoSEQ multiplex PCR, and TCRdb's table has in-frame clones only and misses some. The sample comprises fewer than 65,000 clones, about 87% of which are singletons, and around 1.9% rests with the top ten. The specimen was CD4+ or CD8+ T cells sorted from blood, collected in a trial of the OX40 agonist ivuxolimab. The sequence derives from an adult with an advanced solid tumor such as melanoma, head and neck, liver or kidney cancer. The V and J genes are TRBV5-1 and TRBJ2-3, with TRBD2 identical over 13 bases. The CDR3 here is CASRGPGTSGVSTDTQYF. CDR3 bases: TGCGCCAGCCGTGGACCCGGGACTAGCGGGGTGAGCACAGATACGCAGTATTTT.